This is a list of T cell receptor beta chains from one sample in a study of regulatory and conventional T cells in breast cancer. Each CDR3 protein is one row after TCRdb ran MiXCR on the PCR reads. Among over a hundred distinct CDR3 sequences listed, less than 50% were seen once. The sequenced material came from regulatory T cells from blood. These receptors all stem from a female donor with breast cancer. CDR3s include the opening cysteine and the closing phenylalanine or tryptophan. D genes are given only for firm matches. Clone size is stated in some rows and not others, as once, few, many or a class when expanded.

cdr3_length	d_call	v_call	clone_size	j_call	cdr3_aa	cdr3_nt
14	.	TRBV28	few	TRBJ1-1	CASSLGGQVTEAFF	TGTGCCAGCAGTTTAGGGGGCCAGGTGACTGAAGCTTTCTTT
11	.	TRBV11-1	large	TRBJ1-1	CASSLQAEAFF	TGTGCCAGCAGCTTACAAGCGGAAGCTTTCTTT
16	.	TRBV30	.	TRBJ1-2	CAWSVAYSQGRYGYTF	TGTGCCTGGAGTGTCGCCTATTCGCAGGGGCGGTATGGCTACACCTTC
14	TRBD1	TRBV5-8	hyperexpanded	TRBJ1-5	CASSYTGGPQPQHF	TGTGCCAGCAGTTATACAGGGGGGCCTCAGCCCCAGCATTTT
18	TRBD1	TRBV5-5	large	TRBJ2-1	CASSASGQGFYPHNEQFF	TGTGCCAGCAGCGCCTCGGGACAGGGGTTCTATCCCCACAATGAGCAGTTCTTC
12	.	TRBV12-3/TRBV12-4	large	TRBJ2-7	CASSTARIEQYF	TGTGCCAGTTCGACAGCTAGGATCGAGCAGTACTTC
16	TRBD2	TRBV19	large	TRBJ2-2	CASSPPGGGLGGELFF	TGTGCCAGTAGTCCCCCCGGCGGGGGGCTTGGCGGGGAGCTGTTTTTT
18	.	TRBV5-5	.	TRBJ2-1	CASSASGQGFYPHSEQFF	TGTGCCAGCAGCGCCTCGGGGCAGGGGTTCTATCCCCACAGTGAGCAGTTCTTC
15	.	TRBV7-3	medium-sized	TRBJ2-2	CASSAFRVDTGELFF	TGTGCCAGCAGCGCCTTTAGGGTCGACACCGGGGAGCTGTTTTTT
14	.	TRBV7-6	medium-sized	TRBJ2-1	CASSLAGPFNEQFF	TGTGCCAGCAGCTTAGCGGGGCCCTTCAATGAGCAGTTCTTC
13	.	TRBV18	hyperexpanded	TRBJ2-3	CASSSTYTDTQYF	TGTGCCAGCTCATCGACCTACACAGATACGCAGTATTTT
14	.	TRBV9	.	TRBJ1-1	CASSVEVGKAEAFF	TGTGCCAGCAGCGTAGAGGTCGGGAAGGCTGAAGCTTTCTTT
13	.	TRBV29-1	few	TRBJ1-1	CSVDTGRGAEAFF	TGCAGCGTAGATACAGGGAGAGGGGCTGAAGCTTTCTTT
15	TRBD2	TRBV29-1	hyperexpanded	TRBJ2-5	CSVVLQLTSGETQYF	TGCAGCGTTGTTCTCCAACTGACTAGCGGAGAGACCCAGTACTTC
15	.	TRBV6-1	.	TRBJ1-6	CASNGADKKRARLHF	TGTGCCAGCAATGGCGCGGACAAGAAGAGAGCACGCCTCCACTTT
13	.	TRBV7-2	medium-sized	TRBJ1-2	CASSRDTLGGYTF	TGTGCCAGCAGCCGTGACACCCTAGGAGGCTACACCTTC